These 18 T cell receptor beta chains were sequenced from one sample in a study of T cells in Graves' hyperthyroidism and ophthalmopathy. Authors of the study amplified TCR beta CDR3 regions from RNA transcripts. An initial round of RT-PCR targeting the TCR CDR3 relied on the HTBI primer set. From the multiplex PCR reads, TCRdb called clonotypes with MiXCR, one entry per CDR3 protein. Here the sample spans fewer than 400,000 distinct CDR3 sequences, 11% to 15% being singletons. The sequencing sample was made of blood. These receptors were obtained from a man aged 45-60 years with Graves' ophthalmopathy.

The table lists this clonotype with many counts. The chain recombines TRBV28 with TRBJ1-2; D might be TRBD1 (6 bases). This CDR3 is built from 14 residues. V lost 5 bases to trimming and J lost 4 bases, with 14 bases between them. In germline, CDR1 is MDHEN, CDR2 SYDVKM. In DNA form, the CDR3 reads TGTGCCAGCAGTGCAACAGGGCGACTCTATGGCTACACCTTC. It is translated as CASSATGRLYGYTF.

Comments on this clonotype: This may be a read error: a much more frequent sequence differs by one nucleotide. The chain joins TRBV19 to TRBJ1-1; unclear D gene. There are 13 residues in the CDR3. CDR1 is LNHDA and CDR2 is SQIVND in the germline V gene (reference sequence). In DNA form, the CDR3 reads TGTGCCAGTAGTATAAAACGGGAAACTGAAGCTCTCTTT. The encoded protein is CASSIKRETEALF.

This clonotype was detected only a few times. The chain joins TRBV11-2 to TRBJ1-1, with D maybe TRBD1 (6 bases). Trimming pared 1 base from V and 1 base from J, leaving 10 bases between. CDR1 and CDR2 from the germline V gene are SGHAT and FQNNGV. The CDR3 consists of 15 residues. CDR3 nucleotide sequence: TGTGCCAGCAGCTTAGGGGGGCATCGGAACACTGAAGCTTTCTTT. As protein: CASSLGGHRNTEAFF.

At least ten counts were recorded for this clonotype. The V call is TRBV7-2, the J call TRBJ2-3, with D possibly being TRBD1 or TRBD2 (6 bases each). Looked up from germline, CDR1 is SGHTA and CDR2 is FQGNSA. V gave up 5 bases and J gave up 5 bases, with 20 bases separating them. This CDR3 spans 16 amino acids. The CDR3, as DNA: TGTGCCAGCAGCCGAGAGGGGGGCGGTGCGGGAGATACGCAGTATTTT. Translating it yields CASSREGGGAGDTQYF.

V is TRBV19 and J is TRBJ2-6; D is unclear. V gave up 9 bases and J gave up 2 bases, with 14 bases separating them. The germline V gene has CDR1 LNHDA and CDR2 SQIVND (reference sequence). The CDR3 sequence is 15 residues long. The CDR3 is CASTHQKAGANVLTF. The CDR3 nucleotides are TGTGCCAGCACCCACCAGAAGGCTGGGGCCAACGTCCTGACTTTC.

This clonotype was recorded many times. The rearrangement links TRBV2 to TRBJ2-7; 7 bases map to TRBD2. The CDR3 consists of 14 residues. Germline-derived CDR1 and CDR2 are SNHLY and FYNNEI. Losses at the gene ends were 4 bases for V and 3 bases for J; bases not matched to a gene: 6. DNA of the CDR3: TGTGCCAGCAGTGTAGGCGGGAGTGTCTACGAGCAGTACTTC. It is translated as CASSVGGSVYEQYF.

This clonotype has ten or more counts. V gene TRBV18 combines with J gene TRBJ1-1; TRBD1 matches at 7 bases. CDR1 is KGHSH and CDR2 is LQKENI in the germline V gene. V lost 3 bases, J lost 0 bases, and 4 bases stayed unmatched. This CDR3 comprises 15 residues. For the CDR3, the DNA is TGTGCCAGCTCACCCCAGACAGGGATGAACACTGAAGCTTTCTTT. This gives the protein CASSPQTGMNTEAFF. The whole variable domain, filled in from reference TRBV18 and TRBJ1-1, reads NAGVMQNPRHLVRRRGQEARLRCSPMKGHSHVYWYRQLPEEGLKFMVYLQKENIIDESGMPKERFSAEFPKEGPSILRIQQVVRGDSAAYFCASSPQTGMNTEAFFGQGTRLTVV.

This clonotype occurred a few times. J is TRBJ1-2 and V is TRBV20-1; D gene uncertain. Germline V gives CDR1 DFQATT, CDR2 SNEGSKA (reference sequence). Trimming left V 3 bases short and J 5 bases short, with 22 bases between. The CDR3 sequence is 16 residues long. CDR3 residues: CSASEAPNSSRYGYTF. In nucleotides, the CDR3 is TGCAGTGCTAGTGAGGCCCCGAATTCGTCCAGATATGGCTACACCTTC.

Many counts were recorded for this clonotype. The rearrangement joins TRBV27 to TRBJ2-5; either TRBD1 or TRBD2 may fit D (5 bases each). Germline CDR1 MNHEY, CDR2 SMNVEV (reference sequence). The CDR3 contains 13 residues. V was clipped by 6 bases and J by 4 bases, with 12 bases between them. This CDR3 is CASRPGRGETQYF. CDR3 bases: TGTGCCAGCAGACCGGGACGGGGAGAGACCCAGTACTTC.

As to this clonotype: This sequence may be a read error, since a much larger clone differs from it by one base. The CDR3: CASSSGFGDHGYTF. The CDR3, as DNA: TGTGCCAGCAGCTCCGGGTTCGGGGATCATGGCTACACCTTC. This sequence joins TRBV11-2 and TRBJ1-2; the D is unclear. This CDR3 spans 14 amino acids. Trimming pared 4 bases from V and 6 bases from J, leaving 15 bases between. Per the germline V gene, CDR1 is SGHAT and CDR2 is FQNNGV.

This clonotype was observed many times. V and J are TRBV6-2 or TRBV6-3 and TRBJ2-7; no reliable D call. Trimming removed 1 base at V and 5 bases at J, with 6 bases between. The CDR3 has 12 residues. Germline CDR1 is MNHEY and CDR2 is SVGEGT. The DNA for the CDR3 is TGTGCCAGCAGTTACTTCGGCCACGAGCAGTACTTC. This sequence encodes CASSYFGHEQYF.

This chain links TRBV6-1 with TRBJ1-1, with D hard to call. CDR1 and CDR2 from the germline V gene are MNHNS and SASEGT. The ends were cut back, 5 bases at V and 5 bases at J, with 6 bases in the middle. The CDR3 runs to 11 residues. The CDR3 loop reads CASSPLTEAFF. The CDR3 DNA reads as TGTGCCAGCAGTCCCCTTACTGAAGCTTTCTTT.

In this sample, this clonotype turned up many times. This chain connects TRBV5-1 to TRBJ2-5; D call uncertain. The germline gives CDR1 SGHRS, CDR2 YFSETQ. The CDR3 sequence is 11 residues long. Trimming shortened V by 5 bases and J by 5 bases, and 7 bases separated the two germline ends. The DNA for the CDR3 is TGCGCCAGCAGGAACGTGGAGACCCAGTACTTC. Its translation is CASRNVETQYF.

This clonotype turned up a few times. Possible read error: a much larger clone is one base away. The chain uses TRBV2 and TRBJ2-3, with D possibly being TRBD1 (7 bases). V was pared by 6 bases and J by 2 bases, with 12 bases between. Looked up from germline, CDR1 is SNHLY and CDR2 is FYNNEI. The CDR3 covers 14 residues. CDR3 sequence reads: CASRRDRITDTQYF. CDR3 coding DNA: TGTGCCAGCAGGCGGGACAGAATCACAGATACGCAGTATTTT.

This clonotype was detected many times. The gene calls are TRBV3-1 and TRBJ2-1; weak D call: TRBD2 (7 bases). The CDR3 has 15 amino acids. V lost 5 bases and J 0 bases, leaving 11 bases between the germline ends. Germline CDR1 is LGHDT and CDR2 is YNNKEL (reference sequence). DNA for the CDR3: TGTGCCAGCAGCGGGAGGGGGGGCTCCTACAATGAGCAGTTCTTC. It encodes CASSGRGGSYNEQFF.

This clonotype was recorded at least ten times. The chain recombines TRBV3-1 with TRBJ2-1, with TRBD1 matching over 11 bases. The ends lost 3 bases at V and 9 bases at J; junction bases unmatched: 10. Germline CDR1 reads LGHDT; CDR2 reads YNNKEL (reference sequence). The CDR3 loop spans 16 amino acids. CDR3 sequence (DNA): TGTGCCAGCAGCCACGTTGGGACAGGGGGTATCGGTGAGCAGTTCTTC. Its translation: CASSHVGTGGIGEQFF.

This clonotype was recorded many times. The V gene is TRBV7-2, the J gene TRBJ2-1; weak D call: TRBD1 (5 bases). V lost 4 bases to trimming and J lost 0 bases, with 10 bases between them. Looked up from germline, CDR1 is SGHTA and CDR2 is FQGNSA. The CDR3 loop spans 15 amino acids. Here the CDR3 DNA reads TGTGCCAGCAGCTGGGCAGGGTTCTCCTACAATGAGCAGTTCTTC. Protein: CASSWAGFSYNEQFF.

The table lists this clonotype with many counts. V and J are TRBV30 and TRBJ2-3, with 8 nucleotides matching TRBD1. The CDR3 has 16 residues. Per germline, CDR1 GTSNPN and CDR2 SVGIG (reference sequence). The V segment lost 3 bases and the J segment 0 bases; nucleotides outside the gene matches: 8. CDR3 sequence (DNA): TGTGCCTGGAGCGCAATTGACAGGGGCAGCACAGATACGCAGTATTTT. This codes for CAWSAIDRGSTDTQYF.